This is a list of T cell receptor beta chains from one sample in a study of beta chain features in type 1 diabetes. Here immunoSEQ multiplex PCR was the method, and the copy in TCRdb shows in-frame clones only, minus some. This sample has 120,000 to 150,000 clones, with 6.5% to 8.5% found just once. Material: central memory CD4+ T cells from blood. The source of these receptors is a woman aged 25-40 years in good health. CDR3s include the opening cysteine and the closing phenylalanine or tryptophan. Each record gives: clone size, J gene, D gene, V gene, CDR3 protein, CDR3 DNA. D genes are given only for firm matches. Only part of the rows carry a size: once, few, many, or a class if the clone is expanded.

abundance: -; j_gene: TRBJ1-1; d_gene: -; v_gene: TRBV6-1; CDR3aa: CASRLGQTNTEAFF; CDR3nt: TGTGCCAGCAGACTTGGACAAACGAACACTGAAGCTTTCTTT
abundance: few; j_gene: TRBJ2-3; d_gene: TRBD2; v_gene: TRBV7-9; CDR3aa: CASSGNLAGDTQYF; CDR3nt: TGTGCCAGCAGCGGAAATTTAGCGGGAGATACGCAGTATTTT
abundance: -; j_gene: TRBJ1-1; d_gene: -; v_gene: TRBV6-5; CDR3aa: CASSYSFQKRAEAFF; CDR3nt: TGTGCCAGCAGTTACTCGTTCCAGAAGAGGGCTGAAGCTTTCTTT
abundance: few; j_gene: TRBJ2-1; d_gene: -; v_gene: TRBV28; CDR3aa: CASSFEAQQFF; CDR3nt: TGTGCCAGCAGTTTCGAGGCACAGCAGTTCTTC
abundance: -; j_gene: TRBJ2-1; d_gene: -; v_gene: TRBV6-6; CDR3aa: CASRAGSYEQFF; CDR3nt: TGTGCCAGCAGAGCCGGGAGCTATGAGCAGTTCTTC
abundance: few; j_gene: TRBJ2-4; d_gene: TRBD2; v_gene: TRBV6-1; CDR3aa: CASGTSGRAYIQYF; CDR3nt: TGTGCCAGCGGGACTAGCGGGAGGGCTTACATTCAGTACTTC
abundance: -; j_gene: TRBJ2-7; d_gene: TRBD2; v_gene: TRBV7-8; CDR3aa: CASSLVAGAVEQYF; CDR3nt: TGTGCCAGCAGCTTAGTAGCGGGAGCGGTGGAGCAGTACTTC
abundance: few; j_gene: TRBJ2-1; d_gene: TRBD2; v_gene: TRBV6-5; CDR3aa: CASRPGTSGRNEQFF; CDR3nt: TGTGCCAGCAGGCCCGGGACTAGCGGGAGGAATGAGCAGTTCTTC
abundance: few; j_gene: TRBJ1-2; d_gene: -; v_gene: TRBV14; CDR3aa: CASSQGFARAYGYTF; CDR3nt: TGTGCCAGCAGCCAAGGATTTGCCAGGGCCTATGGCTACACCTTC
abundance: -; j_gene: TRBJ2-2; d_gene: TRBD1; v_gene: TRBV28; CDR3aa: CASRGQGVAGELFF; CDR3nt: TGTGCCAGCAGAGGACAGGGGGTAGCCGGGGAGCTGTTTTTT
abundance: few; j_gene: TRBJ2-7; d_gene: TRBD2; v_gene: TRBV18; CDR3aa: CASSRGPSGSYEQYF; CDR3nt: TGTGCCAGCTCACGGGGACCTAGCGGGAGCTACGAGCAGTACTTC
abundance: -; j_gene: TRBJ2-1; d_gene: TRBD2; v_gene: TRBV4-3; CDR3aa: CASSQEGLAAYNEQFF; CDR3nt: TGCGCCAGCAGCCAAGAGGGACTAGCGGCCTACAATGAGCAGTTCTTC
abundance: many; j_gene: TRBJ2-1; d_gene: -; v_gene: TRBV18; CDR3aa: CASSPAQGSVGQFF; CDR3nt: TGTGCCAGCTCACCAGCCCAGGGGTCTGTAGGGCAGTTCTTC
abundance: few; j_gene: TRBJ2-4; d_gene: -; v_gene: TRBV4-2; CDR3aa: CASSQVGTSLAKNIQYF; CDR3nt: TGTGCCAGCAGCCAAGTCGGGACATCCTTAGCCAAAAACATTCAGTACTTC
abundance: few; j_gene: TRBJ2-7; d_gene: TRBD1; v_gene: TRBV6-6; CDR3aa: CASSQTGGTYEQYF; CDR3nt: TGTGCCAGCAGTCAGACAGGGGGCACCTACGAGCAGTACTTC
abundance: many; j_gene: TRBJ2-3; d_gene: -; v_gene: TRBV7-2; CDR3aa: CASSPQLGVVTDTQYF; CDR3nt: TGTGCCAGCAGCCCCCAATTAGGGGTCGTCACAGATACGCAGTATTTT
abundance: -; j_gene: TRBJ2-3; d_gene: TRBD1; v_gene: TRBV11-3; CDR3aa: CASSSGTGEPDTQYF; CDR3nt: TGTGCCAGCAGCTCAGGGACAGGAGAACCAGATACGCAGTATTTT
abundance: -; j_gene: TRBJ2-7; d_gene: -; v_gene: TRBV11-2; CDR3aa: CASSRRTDNEQYF; CDR3nt: TGTGCCAGCAGCCGGAGGACAGACAACGAGCAGTACTTC
abundance: few; j_gene: TRBJ1-1; d_gene: -; v_gene: TRBV12-2; CDR3aa: CASRLAPTGQNTEAFF; CDR3nt: TGTGCAAGTCGCTTAGCCCCAACAGGACAGAACACTGAAGCTTTCTTT
abundance: few; j_gene: TRBJ2-7; d_gene: -; v_gene: TRBV7-2; CDR3aa: CASSLPRVGEQYF; CDR3nt: TGTGCCAGCAGCTTACCCAGGGTTGGGGAGCAGTACTTC
abundance: -; j_gene: TRBJ2-7; d_gene: -; v_gene: TRBV7-2; CDR3aa: CASSLEGGAYEQYF; CDR3nt: TGTGCCAGCAGCTTAGAGGGCGGGGCCTACGAGCAGTACTTC
abundance: few; j_gene: TRBJ1-5; d_gene: -; v_gene: TRBV19; CDR3aa: CASSIDRGVGNQPQHF; CDR3nt: TGTGCCAGTAGTATAGATCGGGGGGTAGGCAATCAGCCCCAGCATTTT
abundance: few; j_gene: TRBJ1-3; d_gene: TRBD1; v_gene: TRBV7-2; CDR3aa: CASSKTGDAGNTIYF; CDR3nt: TGTGCCAGCAGCAAAACAGGGGATGCTGGAAACACCATATATTTT